This TCR beta chain was sequenced during a study of Tregs in tolerant kidney transplant recipients. Study results and caveats: This study did not directly address biological reproducibility. Expanding Tregs on activated donor B cells appeared to best identify donor-specific TCRbeta clones. Validation in larger populations is needed because few patients were studied.

V shed 1 base, J shed 3 bases, and the junction held 6 bases outside the gene matches. Germline CDR1 MGHDK, CDR2 SYGVNS. The CDR3 is 16 residues long. Unstimulated regulatory T cells (CD4+CD25+CD127-), CD4+CD25- non-regulatory cells, CD4 and CD8 cells were FACS-sorted from thawed PBMCs. The assay was immunoSEQ multiplex PCR, and TCRdb's table has in-frame clones only and misses some. The sample includes tens of thousands of clones, 91% of them seen just once. Concerning this clone: Its antigen remains unknown.

This rearrangement joins TRBV25-1 to TRBJ2-1; TRBD2 matches 7 bases. The receptor comes from a human donor in good health. The sequencing input was Tregs from blood. Here the CDR3 reads CASSESGLAVYNEQFF. In DNA form, the CDR3 reads TGTGCCAGCAGTGAATCAGGGCTAGCGGTCTACAATGAGCAGTTCTTC.